These 5 T cell receptor beta chains were sequenced from one sample in a study of shared clonotypes between healthy human individuals. Some clones are missing from TCRdb's copy, which holds only in-frame ones; the method was immunoSEQ multiplex PCR. The sample shows 1.5 million to 2.5 million clones, about 95% of them seen only once. In the naive CD8 group, cells lacked CD45RO and were positively selected for CCR7, so terminally differentiated effector memory CD45RA+ cells were left out. The sequenced sample was naive CD8+ T cells sorted from blood. The receptors here all came from a man aged 18 to 30 in good health.

The V call is TRBV9, the J call TRBJ2-7, with 7 bases aligning to TRBD1. Germline V CDR1 and CDR2: SGDLS, YYNGEE. The junction had 9 bases not matched to a gene; V was cut back by 2 bases and J by 4 bases. The CDR3 totals 15 residues. CDR3 region: CASSVGSGTEYEQYF. The CDR3 bases are TGTGCCAGCAGCGTGGGATCCGGGACAGAATACGAGCAGTACTTC.

The genes are TRBV27 and TRBJ1-2; D is undetermined. This CDR3 is built from 12 residues. Looked up from germline, CDR1 is MNHEY and CDR2 is SMNVEV (reference sequence). V dropped 5 bases and J dropped 2 bases, with 6 bases sitting between them. CDR3 in amino acids: CASSTRNYGYTF. CDR3 coding DNA: TGTGCCAGCAGTACCCGAAACTATGGCTACACCTTC.

V gene TRBV27 combines with J gene TRBJ2-2; 9 nucleotides align to TRBD2. V lost 2 bases to trimming and J lost 6 bases; unmatched junction nucleotides: 4. This CDR3 has 15 residues. CDR1 and CDR2 from the germline V gene are MNHEY and SMNVEV (reference sequence). The CDR3 DNA reads as TGTGCCAGCAGTTTAGGGCTAGCGGGATCCGGGGAGCTGTTTTTT. The encoded protein is CASSLGLAGSGELFF.

Concerning this clone: Other DNA sequences in this sample translate to the same CDR3. This rearrangement joins TRBV11-2 to TRBJ1-1; D call uncertain. The CDR3 length is 13 residues. V lost 3 bases, J lost 1 base, and 6 bases lay in between. Per germline, CDR1 SGHAT and CDR2 FQNNGV. Here the CDR3 reads CASSLDANTEAFF. The CDR3 DNA follows: TGTGCCAGCAGCTTGGACGCGAACACTGAAGCTTTCTTT.

This chain links TRBV4-3 with TRBJ1-4, with 7 nucleotides matching TRBD1. Germline loops: CDR1 LGHNA, CDR2 YSLEER. The trim removed 4 bases at V and 7 bases at J, leaving 9 bases unmatched. This CDR3 is 15 amino acids long. CDR3 DNA sequence: TGCGCCAGCAGCCGCCTTACAGGGGAGCGTGAAAAACTGTTTTTT. Protein product: CASSRLTGEREKLFF.